This is a list of T cell receptor beta chains from one sample in a study of T cell changes during pregnancy in multiple sclerosis. Sequenced by immunoSEQ multiplex PCR; TCRdb stores in-frame clones only, minus some. The sample records 46,000 or so clones, roughly 93% being singletons. The sequenced sample was CD8+ T cells from peripheral blood mononuclear cells, obtained after pregnancy. The source of these receptors is a female donor with multiple sclerosis, enrolled in a pregnancy study. The CDR3 runs from the conserved cysteine through the conserved F or W. D genes are given only for firm matches. Rows may omit the clone size; those that give it use once, few, many or a size class.

v_call: TRBV4-1; d_call: .; cdr3_length: 12; clone_size: .; j_call: TRBJ2-1; cdr3_nt: TGCGCCAGCAGCCTCCCTCCCGGTGAGCAGTTCTTC; cdr3_aa: CASSLPPGEQFF
v_call: TRBV4-2; d_call: .; cdr3_length: 12; clone_size: .; j_call: TRBJ1-4; cdr3_nt: TGTGCCAGCAGCCCTCTTGGCGAAAAACTGTTTTTT; cdr3_aa: CASSPLGEKLFF
v_call: TRBV21-1; d_call: .; cdr3_length: 15; clone_size: .; j_call: TRBJ1-1; cdr3_nt: TGTGCCAGCAGGGGTCTGGGGGGTGAGAACACTGAAGCTTTCTTT; cdr3_aa: CASRGLGGENTEAFF
v_call: TRBV19; d_call: TRBD2; cdr3_length: 14; clone_size: .; j_call: TRBJ2-3; cdr3_nt: TGTGCCAGTAGTATAAGCGGGGCAACAGATACGCAGTATTTT; cdr3_aa: CASSISGATDTQYF
v_call: TRBV7-9; d_call: TRBD1; cdr3_length: 16; clone_size: .; j_call: TRBJ2-1; cdr3_nt: TGTGCCAGCAGCTTAGCGTCCAGGGGGCTCTACAATGAGCAGTTCTTC; cdr3_aa: CASSLASRGLYNEQFF
v_call: TRBV27; d_call: TRBD2; cdr3_length: 15; clone_size: .; j_call: TRBJ2-7; cdr3_nt: TGTGCCAGCAGTTTATCCCCTAGCGGGGGCTACGAGCAGTACTTC; cdr3_aa: CASSLSPSGGYEQYF
v_call: TRBV27; d_call: .; cdr3_length: 15; clone_size: .; j_call: TRBJ1-1; cdr3_nt: TGTGCCAGCAGTTTATGGAGGGGCGCGGGAACTGAAGCTTTCTTT; cdr3_aa: CASSLWRGAGTEAFF
v_call: TRBV5-1; d_call: .; cdr3_length: 12; clone_size: few; j_call: TRBJ1-2; cdr3_nt: TGCGCCAGCAGCGATGGACTGGGAGGCTACACCTTC; cdr3_aa: CASSDGLGGYTF
v_call: TRBV12-5; d_call: TRBD1; cdr3_length: 15; clone_size: once; j_call: TRBJ2-3; cdr3_nt: TGTGCTAGTGGTTTGGGACAGGGGGCAGCAGATACGCAGTATTTT; cdr3_aa: CASGLGQGAADTQYF
v_call: TRBV7-9; d_call: .; cdr3_length: 15; clone_size: few; j_call: TRBJ1-5; cdr3_nt: TGTGCCAGCAGCTTAGGTCCGGGGAAAAACCAGCCCCAGCATTTT; cdr3_aa: CASSLGPGKNQPQHF
v_call: TRBV7-9; d_call: TRBD2; cdr3_length: 14; clone_size: few; j_call: TRBJ2-7; cdr3_nt: TGTGCCAGCAGCGTCGGGGGGTTGGGCCACGAGCAGTACTTC; cdr3_aa: CASSVGGLGHEQYF
v_call: TRBV7-8; d_call: .; cdr3_length: 16; clone_size: few; j_call: TRBJ2-5; cdr3_nt: TGTGCCAGCAGCCCGAGGGTGGGGGCCAGGGAGGAGACCCAGTACTTC; cdr3_aa: CASSPRVGAREETQYF
v_call: TRBV5-1; d_call: .; cdr3_length: 14; clone_size: .; j_call: TRBJ2-3; cdr3_nt: TGCGCCAGCAGCTTGGAGGTAGCGTCAGATACGCAGTATTTT; cdr3_aa: CASSLEVASDTQYF
v_call: TRBV7-6; d_call: .; cdr3_length: 15; clone_size: few; j_call: TRBJ1-6; cdr3_nt: TGTGCCAGCAGCTCCTCTGAGGCGATGGGTTCACCCCTCCACTTT; cdr3_aa: CASSSSEAMGSPLHF
v_call: TRBV6-1; d_call: TRBD1; cdr3_length: 16; clone_size: .; j_call: TRBJ1-5; cdr3_nt: TGTGCCAGCAGTGAAGTAGACAGGGCCCTCAATCAGCCCCAGCATTTT; cdr3_aa: CASSEVDRALNQPQHF
v_call: TRBV7-8; d_call: .; cdr3_length: 14; clone_size: .; j_call: TRBJ2-7; cdr3_nt: TGTGCCAGCAGCTTGCCCCCAGGGTACTACGAGCAGTACTTC; cdr3_aa: CASSLPPGYYEQYF
v_call: TRBV7-9; d_call: TRBD1; cdr3_length: 15; clone_size: .; j_call: TRBJ1-2; cdr3_nt: TGTGCCAGCAGCTTAGTACCCGGGACAGGGACAGGCTACACCTTC; cdr3_aa: CASSLVPGTGTGYTF
v_call: TRBV7-9; d_call: .; cdr3_length: 12; clone_size: .; j_call: TRBJ1-2; cdr3_nt: TGTGCCAGCAGCCGCGCTAACTATGGCTACACCTTC; cdr3_aa: CASSRANYGYTF
v_call: TRBV28; d_call: TRBD1; cdr3_length: 15; clone_size: .; j_call: TRBJ1-2; cdr3_nt: TGTGCCAGCATAAGGGGGGACAGCCTTCTCTATGGCTACACCTTC; cdr3_aa: CASIRGDSLLYGYTF
v_call: TRBV2; d_call: .; cdr3_length: 15; clone_size: .; j_call: TRBJ2-7; cdr3_nt: TGTGCCAGCAGCCAAGAGGGGACAACCTCCTACGAGCAGTACTTC; cdr3_aa: CASSQEGTTSYEQYF
v_call: TRBV5-8; d_call: TRBD2; cdr3_length: 12; clone_size: .; j_call: TRBJ2-1; cdr3_nt: TGTGCCAGCAGCACGGGACTAGATGAGCAGTTCTTC; cdr3_aa: CASSTGLDEQFF
v_call: TRBV11-3; d_call: TRBD2; cdr3_length: 16; clone_size: .; j_call: TRBJ2-1; cdr3_nt: TGTGCCAGCAGCCTTAGACTAGCGGGAGGGCCAGGTGAGCAGTTCTTC; cdr3_aa: CASSLRLAGGPGEQFF
v_call: TRBV2; d_call: .; cdr3_length: 16; clone_size: .; j_call: TRBJ1-5; cdr3_nt: TGTGCCAGCAGTGAACTGTGGGCCGCTAGCAATCAGCCCCAGCATTTT; cdr3_aa: CASSELWAASNQPQHF
v_call: TRBV15; d_call: TRBD2; cdr3_length: 15; clone_size: .; j_call: TRBJ2-1; cdr3_nt: TGTGCCACCAGCACCGCGGGAGGCTCCTACAATGAGCAGTTCTTC; cdr3_aa: CATSTAGGSYNEQFF
v_call: TRBV28; d_call: .; cdr3_length: 13; clone_size: .; j_call: TRBJ2-3; cdr3_nt: TGTGCCATCCGGAGGCTCTTCACAGATACGCAGTATTTT; cdr3_aa: CAIRRLFTDTQYF
v_call: TRBV7-9; d_call: .; cdr3_length: 15; clone_size: .; j_call: TRBJ1-2; cdr3_nt: TGTGCCAGCAGCCCCCCCGGGGTGCCAGACTATGGCTACACCTTC; cdr3_aa: CASSPPGVPDYGYTF
v_call: TRBV28; d_call: .; cdr3_length: 16; clone_size: .; j_call: TRBJ2-7; cdr3_nt: TGTGCCAGCAGTTCCCTTATGACAGCTTCCTCCTACGAGCAGTACTTC; cdr3_aa: CASSSLMTASSYEQYF
v_call: TRBV5-4; d_call: .; cdr3_length: 14; clone_size: .; j_call: TRBJ2-1; cdr3_nt: TGTGCCAGCAGCTCCCCCGAGGCTTACAATGAGCAGTTCTTC; cdr3_aa: CASSSPEAYNEQFF
v_call: TRBV27; d_call: TRBD1; cdr3_length: 14; clone_size: .; j_call: TRBJ1-5; cdr3_nt: TGTGCCAGCAGTCCGGGACAGGGGTTCCAGCCCCAGCATTTT; cdr3_aa: CASSPGQGFQPQHF
v_call: TRBV13; d_call: TRBD2; cdr3_length: 15; clone_size: .; j_call: TRBJ2-1; cdr3_nt: TGTGCCAGCACCGAGCGGGGGAGGGTTTACAATGAGCAGTTCTTC; cdr3_aa: CASTERGRVYNEQFF
v_call: TRBV11-2; d_call: .; cdr3_length: 16; clone_size: .; j_call: TRBJ2-3; cdr3_nt: TGTGCCAGCAGCTTAAAAGTGGGACAAAGAGCAGATACGCAGTATTTT; cdr3_aa: CASSLKVGQRADTQYF
v_call: TRBV9; d_call: .; cdr3_length: 13; clone_size: .; j_call: TRBJ2-2; cdr3_nt: TGTGCCAGCAGCGTAGACGCGCCCGGGGAGCTGTTTTTT; cdr3_aa: CASSVDAPGELFF
v_call: TRBV7-9; d_call: TRBD1; cdr3_length: 14; clone_size: .; j_call: TRBJ2-7; cdr3_nt: TGTGCCAGCAGCTCTGACAGGGCCCTCTACGAGCAGTACTTC; cdr3_aa: CASSSDRALYEQYF
v_call: TRBV9; d_call: TRBD2; cdr3_length: 14; clone_size: .; j_call: TRBJ2-2; cdr3_nt: TGTGCCAGCAGCCTGGGACTAGCGGGCGGGGAGCTGTTTTTT; cdr3_aa: CASSLGLAGGELFF
v_call: TRBV27; d_call: .; cdr3_length: 14; clone_size: .; j_call: TRBJ1-5; cdr3_nt: TGTGCCAGCAGTTTGAGGGGAGGGGACCAGCCCCAGCATTTT; cdr3_aa: CASSLRGGDQPQHF
v_call: TRBV7-9; d_call: .; cdr3_length: 14; clone_size: .; j_call: TRBJ1-1; cdr3_nt: TGTGCCAGCAGCTTAGTGGGAGTGAACACTGAAGCTTTCTTT; cdr3_aa: CASSLVGVNTEAFF
v_call: TRBV6-5; d_call: TRBD1; cdr3_length: 15; clone_size: once; j_call: TRBJ2-7; cdr3_nt: TGTGCCAGCAGTTCCGGGACAGGGGGTATGTACGAGCAGTACTTC; cdr3_aa: CASSSGTGGMYEQYF
v_call: TRBV25-1; d_call: TRBD2; cdr3_length: 13; clone_size: .; j_call: TRBJ2-1; cdr3_nt: TGTGCCAGCGGACTAGCGGGTAACAATGAGCAGTTCTTC; cdr3_aa: CASGLAGNNEQFF
v_call: TRBV29-1; d_call: .; cdr3_length: 12; clone_size: .; j_call: TRBJ1-3; cdr3_nt: TGCAGCGTTGGACAGTCTGGAAACACCATATATTTT; cdr3_aa: CSVGQSGNTIYF
v_call: TRBV4-3; d_call: .; cdr3_length: 16; clone_size: .; j_call: TRBJ1-2; cdr3_nt: TGCGCCAGCAGCCCGCAAACCAGACAGGACAACTATGGCTACACCTTC; cdr3_aa: CASSPQTRQDNYGYTF
v_call: TRBV7-8; d_call: .; cdr3_length: 14; clone_size: .; j_call: TRBJ2-5; cdr3_nt: TGTGCCAGCAGCCTACCCCTATCGAGAGAGACCCAGTACTTC; cdr3_aa: CASSLPLSRETQYF
v_call: TRBV7-9; d_call: TRBD1; cdr3_length: 15; clone_size: .; j_call: TRBJ2-7; cdr3_nt: TGTGCCAGCAGCTTGTTCCGGGACAGGGGTTTCGAGCAGTACTTC; cdr3_aa: CASSLFRDRGFEQYF
v_call: TRBV28; d_call: TRBD2; cdr3_length: 15; clone_size: .; j_call: TRBJ2-7; cdr3_nt: TGTGCCAGCAGTTTGGGGGGAGGGCCGTCCTACGAGCAGTACTTC; cdr3_aa: CASSLGGGPSYEQYF
v_call: TRBV9; d_call: .; cdr3_length: 15; clone_size: .; j_call: TRBJ1-6; cdr3_nt: TGTGCCAGCACCCGAAATGGAGGGGTGGATTCACCCCTCCACTTT; cdr3_aa: CASTRNGGVDSPLHF
v_call: TRBV19; d_call: TRBD1; cdr3_length: 15; clone_size: .; j_call: TRBJ1-5; cdr3_nt: TGTGCCTGTGACAGGGGCCCCTATAGCAATCAGCCCCAGCATTTT; cdr3_aa: CACDRGPYSNQPQHF
v_call: TRBV6-1; d_call: .; cdr3_length: 14; clone_size: .; j_call: TRBJ2-7; cdr3_nt: TGTGCCAGCAGTGACAGGGTATTCCCCTACGAGCAGTACTTC; cdr3_aa: CASSDRVFPYEQYF
v_call: TRBV27; d_call: TRBD2; cdr3_length: 15; clone_size: .; j_call: TRBJ2-1; cdr3_nt: TGTGCCAGCCGGCTACTAGCGGGTGCTTTAAATGAGCAGTTCTTC; cdr3_aa: CASRLLAGALNEQFF
v_call: TRBV5-4; d_call: TRBD1; cdr3_length: 15; clone_size: .; j_call: TRBJ2-2; cdr3_nt: TGTGCCAGCAGCCCGGGGACAGGATGGACCGGGGAGCTGTTTTTT; cdr3_aa: CASSPGTGWTGELFF
v_call: TRBV5-4; d_call: .; cdr3_length: 13; clone_size: medium-sized; j_call: TRBJ2-2; cdr3_nt: TGTGCCAGCAGCTTGGCCTCGGCCGGGGAGCTGTTTTTT; cdr3_aa: CASSLASAGELFF